This T cell receptor (beta chain) came from a study of blood T cell repertoires in COVID-19. Looking at the study overall: The United States, Italy and Spain provided the acute and convalescent COVID-19 samples. The cDNA or gDNA used as material had been derived from T cells, B-cell-depleted T cells, or PBMCs.

Authors' methods: Reference gene primers were amplified, and this amplification served to estimate nucleated cell counts. Profiling relied on immunoSEQ multiplex PCR, and the TCRdb table lists in-frame clones only, not all of them. That table furnishes V, J and clone size, whereas the DNA furnished D and trimming. This sample yields more than 95,000 clones, of which approximately 87% are seen a single time; more than 14% belongs to the top ten. This CDR3 is built from 16 residues. Unmatched junction bases numbered 11, after V lost 6 bases and J lost 1 base. The germline gives CDR1 MNHNS, CDR2 SASEGT.

This chain uses TRBV6-1 with TRBJ2-7, with 8 bases that match TRBD1. The clonotype originates from a man aged 45-65 years with acute or convalescent COVID-19. The sequenced material came from peripheral blood. The CDR3 region is CASREIPGTGSYEQYF. DNA for the CDR3: TGTGCCAGCAGAGAAATACCCGGGACAGGTTCCTACGAGCAGTACTTC.